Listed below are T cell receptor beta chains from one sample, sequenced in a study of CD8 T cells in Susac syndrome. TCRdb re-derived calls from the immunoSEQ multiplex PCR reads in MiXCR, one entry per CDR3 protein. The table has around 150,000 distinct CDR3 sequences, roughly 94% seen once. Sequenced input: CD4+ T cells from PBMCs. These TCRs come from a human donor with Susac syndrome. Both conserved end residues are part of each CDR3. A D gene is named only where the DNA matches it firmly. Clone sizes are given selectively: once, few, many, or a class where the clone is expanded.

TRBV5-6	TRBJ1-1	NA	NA	TGTGCCAGCAGCTTCCAAATGAACACTGAAGCTTTCTTT	CASSFQMNTEAFF
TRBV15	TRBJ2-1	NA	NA	TGTGCCACCAGCAGACGCTTTGAGACAGGAAACAATGAGCAGTTCTTC	CATSRRFETGNNEQFF
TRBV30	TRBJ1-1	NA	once	TGTGCCTGGAGTGTGAAGATAGGGACCGAAGCTTTCTTT	CAWSVKIGTEAFF
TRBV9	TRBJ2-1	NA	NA	TGTGCCAGCAGCCTAAAAACAGGGTACAATGAGCAGTTCTTC	CASSLKTGYNEQFF
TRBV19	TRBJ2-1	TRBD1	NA	TGTGCCAGTAGTATCACCGGGACAGCTTGGAATGAGCAGTTCTTC	CASSITGTAWNEQFF
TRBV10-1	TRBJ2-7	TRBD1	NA	TGCGCCAGCAGGGCAGGGGGTTCGATCGAGCAGTACTTC	CASRAGGSIEQYF
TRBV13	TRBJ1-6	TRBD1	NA	TGTGCCAGCAGCAGGGACAGGGGAAGGAATTCACCCCTCCCTTTT	CASSRDRGRNSPLPF
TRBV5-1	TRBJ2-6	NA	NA	TGCGCCAGCAGTTCGAGCTCTGGGGCCAACGTCCTGACTTTC	CASSSSSGANVLTF
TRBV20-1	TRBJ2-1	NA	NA	TGCAGTACCTTACCGCTACGCTCCTACAATGAGCAGTTCTTC	CSTLPLRSYNEQFF
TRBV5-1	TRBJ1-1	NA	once	TGCGCCAGCAGCTTGGCCTCTTCGGGGGGCAAAACTGAAGCTTTCTTT	CASSLASSGGKTEAFF
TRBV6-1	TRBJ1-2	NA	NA	TGTGCCAGCAGTGAAGCCGGGACACTGTCCTATGGCTACACCTTC	CASSEAGTLSYGYTF
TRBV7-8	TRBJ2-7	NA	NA	TGTGCCAGCAGCTTAGGACCTAAGCCCTCCTACGAGCAGTACTTC	CASSLGPKPSYEQYF
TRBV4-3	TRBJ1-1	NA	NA	TGCGCCAGCAGCCAATTTTCCACAGGGTCCACTGAAGCTTTCTTT	CASSQFSTGSTEAFF
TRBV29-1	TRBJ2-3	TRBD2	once	TGCAGCGTTGCCTTGTGGGCGGGAGCAGGTGATACGCAGTATTTT	CSVALWAGAGDTQYF
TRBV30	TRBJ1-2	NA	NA	TGTGCCTGGAGTCGCAGCTATGGCTACACCTTC	CAWSRSYGYTF
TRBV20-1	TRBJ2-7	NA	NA	TGCAGTGCTAGAGATCAGAGATACTACGAGCAGTACTTC	CSARDQRYYEQYF
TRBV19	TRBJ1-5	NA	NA	TGTGCCTCCAGTCGATGGGGAAGCAATCAGCCCCAGCATTTT	CASSRWGSNQPQHF
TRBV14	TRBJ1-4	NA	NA	TGTGCCAGCAGCCAAGATCTTTCCGGGAGGGCTAATGAAAAACTGTTTTTT	CASSQDLSGRANEKLFF
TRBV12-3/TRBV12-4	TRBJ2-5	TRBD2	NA	TGTGCCAGCAGTCCGGGACTAGCGGGGGTAGAGACCCAGTACTTC	CASSPGLAGVETQYF
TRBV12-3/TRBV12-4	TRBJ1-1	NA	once	TGTGCCAGCAGCCTCGGGCAGGGGTCCATGAACACTGAAGCTTTCTTT	CASSLGQGSMNTEAFF
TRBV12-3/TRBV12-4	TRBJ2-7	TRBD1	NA	TGTGCCAGCAGGGCACCGGGACAGGGGATCTACGAGCAGTACTTC	CASRAPGQGIYEQYF
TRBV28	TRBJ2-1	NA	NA	TGTGCCAGCAGTTTGATCCCAGGGACGGTCAATGAGCAGTTCTTC	CASSLIPGTVNEQFF
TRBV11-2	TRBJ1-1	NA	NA	TGTGCCAGCAGCTTAGCCAGGGGCACTGAAGCTTTCTTT	CASSLARGTEAFF
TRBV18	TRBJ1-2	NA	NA	TGTGCCAGCTCACCACCGGGTTCCCCCGGAGGCTACACCTTC	CASSPPGSPGGYTF
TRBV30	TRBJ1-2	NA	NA	TGTGCCTGGAGTGGCCTACCCAGGGACCTAGGCTATGGCTACACCTTC	CAWSGLPRDLGYGYTF
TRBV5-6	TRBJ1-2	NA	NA	TGTGCCAGCAGCTTAGTGAGTTTTGACTATGGCTACACCTTC	CASSLVSFDYGYTF
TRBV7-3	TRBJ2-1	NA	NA	TGTGCCAGCAGCTTAAAACTGGACAATGAGCAGTTCTTC	CASSLKLDNEQFF
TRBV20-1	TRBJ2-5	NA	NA	TGCAGTGCGCCCATCCAGGGTAAAGAGACCCAGTACTTC	CSAPIQGKETQYF
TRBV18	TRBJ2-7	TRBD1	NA	TGTGCCAGCTCACCGGGGACAGGGGCGAGCGAGCAGTACTTC	CASSPGTGASEQYF
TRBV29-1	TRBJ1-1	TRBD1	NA	TGCAGCGTTGTTGGAAGGGACAGCACTGAAGCTTTCTTT	CSVVGRDSTEAFF
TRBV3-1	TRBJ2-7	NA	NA	TGTGCCAGCAGCCTCCAATTCACAGGGTTCTACGAGCAGTACTTC	CASSLQFTGFYEQYF
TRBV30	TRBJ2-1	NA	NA	TGTGCCTGGACTAATCTCAATGAGCAGTTCTTC	CAWTNLNEQFF
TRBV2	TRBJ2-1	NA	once	TGTGCCAGCAGTGATAGAGGCAGGGGCGATGAGCAGTTCTTC	CASSDRGRGDEQFF
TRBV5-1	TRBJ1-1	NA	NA	TGCGCCAGCAGCTTGGGTGCAGGGTTCACTGAAGCTTTCTTT	CASSLGAGFTEAFF
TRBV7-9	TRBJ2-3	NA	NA	TGTGCCAGCAGCTTAGTTATGGGGCGCGGCACAGATACGCAGTATTTT	CASSLVMGRGTDTQYF
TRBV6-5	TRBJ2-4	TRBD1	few	TGTGCCAGCAGTTCTACCGGGACAGGCCTAAACATTCAGTACTTC	CASSSTGTGLNIQYF
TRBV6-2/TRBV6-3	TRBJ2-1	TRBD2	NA	TGTGCCAGCAGTCGAGCGGGAGGGGTATACAATGAGCAGTTCTTC	CASSRAGGVYNEQFF
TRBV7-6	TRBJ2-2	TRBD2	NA	TGTGCCAGCAGCTTAGGGTCAGCGGGAGGATTCGGGGAGCTGTTTTTT	CASSLGSAGGFGELFF
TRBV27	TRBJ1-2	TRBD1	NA	TGTGCCAGCAGTTTAGGGACAGGGTTTGGCTACACCTTC	CASSLGTGFGYTF
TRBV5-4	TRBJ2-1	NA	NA	TGTGCCAGCAGCTCGCTCAGTAACAATGAGCAGTTCTTC	CASSSLSNNEQFF
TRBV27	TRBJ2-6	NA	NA	TGTGCCAGCAGCTCAGGGTTCTCTGGGGCCAACGTCCTGACTTTC	CASSSGFSGANVLTF
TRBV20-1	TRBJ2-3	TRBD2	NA	TGCAGTGCTAGAGCCTGGACTAGCGGGAGGGTGGATACGCAGTATTTT	CSARAWTSGRVDTQYF
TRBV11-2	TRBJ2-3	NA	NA	TGTGCCAGCAGCTTAGGGGCCCGGGAAGAGGGCACAGATACGCAGTATTTT	CASSLGAREEGTDTQYF
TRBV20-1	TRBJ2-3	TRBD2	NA	TGCAGTGCTAGCCTCGGGGGGGCCTTGGTGGATACGCAGTATTTT	CSASLGGALVDTQYF
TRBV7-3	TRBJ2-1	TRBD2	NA	TGTGCCAGCAGCGATTCTCCGGGACTAGGTTCCAATGAGCAGTTCTTC	CASSDSPGLGSNEQFF
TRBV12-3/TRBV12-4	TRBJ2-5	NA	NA	TGTGCCAGCAGTTTAGTCAGATTAGAGACCCAGTACTTC	CASSLVRLETQYF
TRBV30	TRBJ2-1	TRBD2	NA	TGTGCCTGGGGGAACAGAGGACTAGCGGGAGGTGAGGAGCAGTTCTTC	CAWGNRGLAGGEEQFF
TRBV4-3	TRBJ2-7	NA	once	TGCGCCAGCAGCCAAGATTTCCAGGGGTCCTACGAGCAGTACTTC	CASSQDFQGSYEQYF
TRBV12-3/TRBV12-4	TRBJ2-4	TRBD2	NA	TGTGCCAGCAGTTTCGGGTTGGCGGGAGACATTCAGTACTTC	CASSFGLAGDIQYF
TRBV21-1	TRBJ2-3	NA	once	TGTGCCCTCAGGGGCAACCCAACTAGCGGGAGTCCCGATACGCAGTATTTT	CALRGNPTSGSPDTQYF
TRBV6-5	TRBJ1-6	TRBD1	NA	TGTGCCAGCAGTTACTCGCCGGGGACAGGGGCGACTGTCCACTTT	CASSYSPGTGATVHF
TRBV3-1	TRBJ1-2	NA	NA	TGTGCCAGCAGCTCCCGGGACTCTGCATACTATGGCTACACCTTC	CASSSRDSAYYGYTF
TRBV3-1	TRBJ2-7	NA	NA	TGTGCCAGCAGCCGCCACGGTCGGCTCTACGAGCAGTACTTC	CASSRHGRLYEQYF
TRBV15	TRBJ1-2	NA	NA	TGTGCCACCAGCAGAGTTACAGACTATGGCTACACCTTC	CATSRVTDYGYTF
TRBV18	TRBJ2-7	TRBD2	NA	TGTGCCAGCTCACCATTAAACCCGGGGACTAGCAGAGTTTACGAGCAGTACTTC	CASSPLNPGTSRVYEQYF
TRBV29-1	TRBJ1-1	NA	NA	TGCAGCGTTGGGACAAACACTGAAGCTTTCTTT	CSVGTNTEAFF
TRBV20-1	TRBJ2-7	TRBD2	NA	TGCAGTGCTAGCCCTCCGGGACTAGCCCACGAGCAGTACTTC	CSASPPGLAHEQYF
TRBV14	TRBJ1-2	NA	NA	TGTGCCAGCAGCCAAGGAATCGGACGGACATATGGCTACACCTTC	CASSQGIGRTYGYTF
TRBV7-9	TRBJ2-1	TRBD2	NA	TGTGCCAGCAGCTTAGGACTAGCGGGCAATGAGCAGTTCTTC	CASSLGLAGNEQFF
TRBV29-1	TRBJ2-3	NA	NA	TGCAGCGTTGAAGTTCATGGCTTAAACACAGATACGCAGTATTTT	CSVEVHGLNTDTQYF